These T cell receptor beta chains were read from a single sample in a study of T cells in lung cancer brain metastases. Profiled with immunoSEQ multiplex PCR; TCRdb holds only in-frame clones, not every one. The sample has under 2,500 clones; approximately 95% are singletons. The sequenced sample consisted of tumor tissue from the primary lung tumor. The receptors derive from a woman in her thirties with non-small cell lung cancer. Both conserved end residues are trimmed from each CDR3. A D gene is named only where the DNA matches it firmly.

v_call	d_call	j_call	cdr3_aa
TRBV5-1	TRBD1	TRBJ1-1	ASSYAGTATEAF
TRBV18	.	TRBJ2-1	ASSLDHSLGQF
TRBV6-6	TRBD1	TRBJ2-3	ASSSGQGTDTQY
TRBV5-4	TRBD2	TRBJ2-1	ASSFPGLAGGGSYNEQF
TRBV30	.	TRBJ1-1	AWSGGFTEAF
TRBV12-1	.	TRBJ2-3	ASPGADTQY
TRBV30	.	TRBJ1-2	AWTTGARYGYT
TRBV4-1	.	TRBJ2-7	ASSQAPQGPEQY
TRBV27	.	TRBJ2-7	ASSFSSVSREQY
TRBV7-9	TRBD1	TRBJ2-1	ASSRTGFEQF
TRBV29-1	TRBD2	TRBJ2-5	SVEDLGLAGRTQY
TRBV4-2	.	TRBJ2-7	ASSQDGILYEQY
TRBV19	.	TRBJ1-1	ASSPSLSTEAF
TRBV30	TRBD2	TRBJ2-7	AWRRTSGRGGSLSYEQY
TRBV7-9	.	TRBJ2-2	ASSSSPRGPGELF
TRBV21-1	.	TRBJ2-1	ASSADRGGF
TRBV6-5	.	TRBJ1-3	ASSYDYGSGNTIY
TRBV27	.	TRBJ2-5	ARAFRVGFQETQY
TRBV6-6	TRBD2	TRBJ2-1	ASSNPGLADEQF
TRBV5-1	TRBD2	TRBJ2-2	ASSIQTSGTGELF
TRBV7-9	.	TRBJ2-1	ASSLAGTYNEQF
TRBV18	.	TRBJ1-4	ASSPGDGEKLF
TRBV5-1	TRBD2	TRBJ2-5	ASSPGLAPQETQY
TRBV7-9	TRBD2	TRBJ2-3	ASSLVVAGRDDTQY
TRBV19	.	TRBJ1-2	ASSIQRGQNYGYT
TRBV5-1	.	TRBJ1-3	ASSPLDSSGNTIY
TRBV7-9	.	TRBJ2-6	ASSRSESGANVLT
TRBV7-8	.	TRBJ2-3	ASSLDVGGTTDTQY
TRBV18	.	TRBJ1-2	ASSPELPTGGYT
TRBV9	.	TRBJ1-1	ASSAGHKNTEAF
TRBV29-1	TRBD2	TRBJ2-7	SVRTSASYEQY
TRBV18	TRBD1	TRBJ1-2	ASSPIGQGEYGYT
TRBV5-4	.	TRBJ1-5	ASSLGGGHQPQH
TRBV11-2	TRBD2	TRBJ2-1	ASSFTTGGYNEQF
TRBV5-1	TRBD1	TRBJ1-1	ASRRTGAEWGEAF
TRBV28	.	TRBJ2-5	ASSQERWSGETQY
TRBV9	.	TRBJ2-5	ASSVVGVGETQY
TRBV5-6	.	TRBJ1-4	ASSFTAGTGGEKLF
TRBV29-1	TRBD1	TRBJ2-2	SSRDSTGELF
TRBV5-8	.	TRBJ2-7	ASSFWDGAYEQY